Below are 10 T cell receptor beta chains sequenced from a single sample in a study of Graves' ophthalmopathy and Graves' hyperthyroidism. RNA transcripts provided the template for amplifying TCR beta CDR3 regions. The first round was an RT-PCR with HTBI primers, and the second round was a multiplex PCR. TCRdb called the multiplex PCR reads again in MiXCR, with one record for every CDR3 protein. The sample has about half a million distinct CDR3 sequences, under 15% seen once. The source material was blood. The receptor source for this set is a woman in her twenties or thirties with Graves' ophthalmopathy.

Ten or more counts support this clonotype. The J gene is TRBJ2-7, the V gene TRBV4-2; TRBD2 agrees at 8 bases. Germline V CDR1 and CDR2: LGHNA, YNFKEQ. V lost 1 base to trimming and J lost 3 bases; unmatched junction nucleotides: 2. CDR3 length: 14 amino acids. DNA of the CDR3: TGTGCCAGCAGCCAAGGGCGGGGGGACTACGAGCAGTACTTC. It encodes CASSQGRGDYEQYF.

The rearrangement uses TRBV27 and TRBJ2-5, with 10 nucleotides matching TRBD1. J was trimmed by 1 base and V by 5 bases; bases with no gene match: 4. The length of the CDR3 is 15 residues. The germline V gene has CDR1 MNHEY and CDR2 SMNVEV (reference sequence). The CDR3 reads CASSRRDRGQETQYF. The CDR3 nucleotides read TGTGCCAGCAGTCGTCGGGACAGGGGCCAAGAGACCCAGTACTTC.

This clonotype has a count of ten or more. The rearrangement links TRBV27 to TRBJ2-7; 10 bases are a match to TRBD2. Germline V gene sequence: CDR1 MNHEY, CDR2 SMNVEV (reference sequence). The V gene end was trimmed by 7 bases and the J gene end by 6 bases; junction bases not matched to a gene: 6. The CDR3 runs 13 residues. The CDR3 DNA reads as TGTGCCAGCATTGGGCTAGCGGGAGTCGAGCAGTACTTC. Translating gives CASIGLAGVEQYF.

The J gene is TRBJ2-2, the V gene TRBV20-1, with D possibly matching TRBD2 (6 bases). Trimming shortened V by 6 bases and J by 0 bases, and 14 bases separated the two germline ends. Germline V gene lookup returns CDR1 DFQATT and CDR2 SNEGSKA (reference sequence). The CDR3 totals 15 residues. The CDR3 nucleotides are TGCAGTGCCAGTAGAACGGGGGCGAACACCGGGGAGCTGTTTTTT. Translation: CSASRTGANTGELFF.

This clonotype was picked up many times. The rearrangement joins TRBV2 to TRBJ2-2; a weak D match, TRBD1 (6 bases). This CDR3 is 14 amino acids long. V lost 11 bases to trimming and J lost 0 bases, with 13 bases between them. Germline V gives CDR1 SNHLY, CDR2 FYNNEI. This CDR3 reads CASHRESNTGELFF. CDR3 sequence (DNA): TGTGCCTCCCACAGGGAATCGAACACCGGGGAGCTGTTTTTT.

The chain carries TRBV4-2 and TRBJ2-3; either TRBD1 or TRBD2 may supply D (6 bases each). Between the trimmed V and J ends, which lost 6 bases and 3 bases, there was a span of 22 bases. The CDR3 spans 17 residues. Germline values: CDR1 LGHNA, CDR2 YNFKEQ. The CDR3 DNA reads TGTGCCAGCAGACGCCTCCTAGGAGGGGGGCCTACAGATACGCAGTATTTT. Its translation: CASRRLLGGGPTDTQYF.

This clonotype has at least ten counts. This chain uses TRBV6-1 with TRBJ2-7; TRBD2 is a possible D gene (5 bases). The CDR3 is 14 residues long. V was pared by 3 bases and J by 1 base, with 10 bases between. Germline V CDR1 and CDR2: MNHNS, SASEGT. This CDR3 is CASSDGLASYEQYF. CDR3 bases: TGTGCCAGCAGTGATGGGCTAGCTTCCTACGAGCAGTACTTC.

This clonotype was observed at least ten times. The CDR3 region has the DNA TGTGCCAGCAGTCCGGACAGGGGTAATCAGCCCCAGCATTTT. This gives the protein CASSPDRGNQPQHF. The chain is built from TRBV27 and TRBJ1-5; 9 bases match TRBD1. Germline loops: CDR1 MNHEY, CDR2 SMNVEV (reference sequence). The CDR3 runs 14 residues. J lost 4 bases, V lost 5 bases, and 3 bases had no gene match.

This clonotype was seen a few times. The rearrangement links TRBV6-5 to TRBJ1-5; no reliable D call. Germline CDR1 reads MNHEY; CDR2 reads SVGAGI. With 0 bases removed from V and 7 bases from J, the gap between germline ends came to 7 bases. The CDR3 length is 13 residues. This CDR3 reads CASSYSMAQPQHF. The CDR3 nucleotides read TGTGCCAGCAGTTACTCGATGGCGCAGCCCCAGCATTTT.

In its sample, this clonotype was seen many times. The chain links TRBV12-3 or TRBV12-4 to TRBJ1-1; D perhaps matches TRBD1 (5 bases). CDR3 length equals 14 residues. Trimming stripped 6 bases from V and 3 bases from J, with 14 bases between. The CDR3 reads CASRKQVGDTEAFF. CDR3 in DNA: TGTGCCAGCAGAAAACAGGTGGGGGACACTGAAGCTTTCTTT.